These 29 T cell receptor beta chains were sequenced from one sample in a study of T cells in Graves' hyperthyroidism and ophthalmopathy. Using RNA transcripts as the source, TCR beta CDR3 regions were amplified. Using the HTBI primer set, a first-round RT-PCR was run on the TCR CDR3. TCRdb redid the calling of the multiplex PCR reads with MiXCR, one entry per CDR3 protein. The table records about 52,000 distinct CDR3 sequences, roughly half of them present only once. Sequencing used blood. These receptors originate from a woman in her fifties or sixties with Graves' ophthalmopathy.

V usage is TRBV6-6 and J usage is TRBJ2-2; no definite D call. The CDR3 is made up of 14 amino acids. The V and J ends lost 5 bases and 5 bases respectively, with 12 bases between them. Looked up from germline, CDR1 is MNHNY and CDR2 is SVGAGI (reference sequence). Here the CDR3 reads CASSGIRKTGELFF. Here the CDR3 DNA reads TGTGCCAGCAGTGGCATTCGGAAAACCGGGGAGCTGTTTTTT.

The J gene is TRBJ2-2, the V gene TRBV3-2; TRBD1, as called in the table, went unchecked against the DNA. TRBV3-2 is a pseudogene segment. The CDR3 consists of 16 residues. CDR3 sequence reads: CASSQASGVNTGELFF. Here the CDR3 DNA reads TGTGCCAGCAGCCAAGCTTCCGGGGTGAACACCGGGGAGCTGTTTTTT.

This clonotype is a singleton in its sample. This CDR3 reads CASSFRGAYEQYF. The CDR3 coding sequence is TGTGCCAGCAGCTTCAGGGGCGCCTACGAGCAGTACTTC. The chain couples TRBV7-9 to TRBJ2-7, with D possibly TRBD1 on 6 matching bases. Germline CDR1 SEHNR, CDR2 FQNEAQ (reference sequence). The CDR3 is 13 amino acids. Trimming took off 3 bases at V and 2 bases at J, with 8 bases between the two ends.

This clonotype was observed at least ten times. The chain couples TRBV3-1 to TRBJ2-5; no definite D call. This CDR3 spans 14 amino acids. Trimming shortened V by 0 bases and J by 7 bases, and 12 bases separated the two germline ends. Germline-derived CDR1 and CDR2 are LGHDT and YNNKEL (reference sequence). CDR3 nucleotides: TGTGCCAGCAGCCAAGAACGAGGACGGTCGACCCAGTACTTC. This sequence encodes CASSQERGRSTQYF.

The chain recombines TRBV7-8 with TRBJ1-5; 8 bases are a match to TRBD1. J was trimmed by 6 bases and V by 11 bases; bases with no gene match: 9. The germline V gene has CDR1 SGHVS and CDR2 FQNEAQ. This CDR3 region has 13 residues. In DNA form, the CDR3 reads TGTGCCTGGGGGACGACAGGGGTTCAGCCCCAGCATTTT. Protein sequence: CAWGTTGVQPQHF.

This clonotype was found many times. The chain recombines TRBV6-5 with TRBJ1-2; 7 bases fit TRBD1. Germline values: CDR1 MNHEY, CDR2 SVGAGI. Trimming removed 0 bases from V and 8 bases from J; junction bases left unmatched: 9. The CDR3 length is 15 residues. CDR3 protein: CASSYSRDREWGYTF. The CDR3 nucleotides read TGTGCCAGCAGTTACTCCCGGGACAGAGAATGGGGCTACACCTTC.

The table lists this clonotype with many counts. J is TRBJ2-1 and V is TRBV20-1; perhaps D is TRBD1 or TRBD2 (5 bases each). Looked up from germline, CDR1 is DFQATT and CDR2 is SNEGSKA (reference sequence). CDR3 length: 12 amino acids. For the CDR3, the DNA is TGCCGCGCTACGGGGCTAAACAATGAGCAGTTCTTC. Translating it yields CRATGLNNEQFF.

This clonotype has a handful of counts. Just one base apart from a much larger clone, this may be a read error. The chain has TRBV2 and TRBJ2-1; D may match TRBD1 or TRBD2 (7 bases each). The CDR3 loop spans 15 amino acids. Per germline, CDR1 SNHLY and CDR2 FYNNEI. The CDR3 nucleotides read TGTGCCAGCAGTCTGGCCAGGGGGGGCTACAATGAGCAGCTCTTC. Translated, it gives CASSLARGGYNEQLF.

The sample holds many counts of this clonotype. V usage is TRBV20-1 and J usage is TRBJ2-7; 9 bases match TRBD2. Unmatched junction bases numbered 10, after V lost 0 bases and J lost 7 bases. The CDR3 consists of 15 residues. In germline, CDR1 is DFQATT, CDR2 SNEGSKA (reference sequence). The CDR3 nucleotides are TGCAGTGCTAGAGATGTGGCGGGAGGGCCTCGGGAGCAGTACTTC. Its protein is CSARDVAGGPREQYF.

Sample share makes this clonotype medium-sized (0.01 to 0.1%). The CDR3 spells CATGRTEDETQYF. The CDR3 bases are TGCGCCACCGGGAGGACTGAGGATGAGACCCAGTACTTC. The genes are TRBV10-2 and TRBJ2-5; 7 bases line up with TRBD2. The germline V gene encodes CDR1 WSHSY and CDR2 SAAADI. The V segment lost 10 bases and the J segment 5 bases; nucleotides outside the gene matches: 10. The CDR3 extends over 13 amino acids.

This clonotype has a handful of counts. A single base separates this from a much larger clone, so it may be a read error. This chain joins TRBV5-5 and TRBJ2-4, with 8 bases identical to TRBD1. The germline CDR1 and CDR2 sequences are SGHKS and YYEKEE (reference sequence). The CDR3 has 14 amino acids. In DNA form, the CDR3 reads TGTGCCAGCAGCCATGGGACAGGCGAGAACAGTCAGTACTTC. Protein product: CASSHGTGENSQYF. The complete variable domain, with remaining parts taken from reference TRBV5-5 and TRBJ2-4, reads DAGVTQSPTHLIKTRGQQVTLRCSPISGHKSVSWYQQVLGQGPQFIFQYYEKEERGRGNFPDRFSARQFPNYSSELNVNALLLGDSALYLCASSHGTGENSQYFGAGTRLSVL.

The table lists this clonotype with many counts. The chain employs TRBV5-6 and TRBJ2-5, with D maybe TRBD1 (6 bases). Trimming shortened V by 3 bases and J by 2 bases, and 17 bases separated the two germline ends. Germline values: CDR1 SGHDT, CDR2 YYEEEE. CDR3 length: 16 amino acids. CDR3 in DNA: TGTGCCAGCAGCTACCTCGGACAGACACTACAAGAGACCCAGTACTTC. The encoded protein is CASSYLGQTLQETQYF.

V gene TRBV2 combines with J gene TRBJ1-2; tentatively, D is TRBD1 (5 bases). V lost 2 bases and J 2 bases, leaving 9 bases between the germline ends. Per germline, CDR1 SNHLY and CDR2 FYNNEI. The CDR3 has 14 residues. CDR3 sequence (DNA): TGTGCCAGCAGTGAAAACAGGTTGAACTATGGCTACACCTTC. It codes for CASSENRLNYGYTF.

This rearrangement joins TRBV2 to TRBJ2-5; 12 bases agree with TRBD2. J was trimmed by 2 bases and V by 6 bases; bases with no gene match: 1. The CDR3 spans 14 residues. Per germline, CDR1 SNHLY and CDR2 FYNNEI. The chain's CDR3 is CASRLAGGQETQYF. CDR3 sequence (DNA): TGTGCCAGCAGACTAGCGGGGGGACAAGAGACCCAGTACTTC.

This clonotype was seen ten or more times. J is TRBJ2-1 and V is TRBV12-3 or TRBV12-4; D is undetermined. This CDR3 is 14 amino acids long. Trimming took 2 bases from V and 5 from J, leaving 10 bases between them. The CDR3 sequence is CASSLPGRDNEQFF. The CDR3 nucleotides read TGTGCCAGCAGTTTACCTGGCCGAGACAATGAGCAGTTCTTC.

This clonotype was observed many times. The chain joins TRBV12-3 or TRBV12-4 to TRBJ1-1; D is unclear. Trimming took 4 bases from V and 4 from J, leaving 4 bases between them. This CDR3 region has 11 residues. The CDR3 loop is CASSSFTEAFF. For the CDR3, the DNA is TGTGCCAGCAGTTCTTTCACTGAAGCTTTCTTT.

This clonotype came up many times. V is TRBV12-3 or TRBV12-4 and J is TRBJ2-2, with D tentatively TRBD2 (5 bases). With 1 base removed from V and 5 bases from J, the gap between germline ends came to 8 bases. The CDR3 is 14 residues long. CDR3 in amino acids: CASSLDRGTGELFF. The CDR3 coding sequence is TGTGCCAGCAGTTTAGATCGGGGAACCGGGGAGCTGTTTTTT.

By share of the sample, this clonotype is medium-sized (0.01 to 0.1%). The V call is TRBV15, the J call TRBJ1-1; D gene unclear. The CDR3 runs to 13 residues. CDR1 is LNHNV, CDR2 YYDKDF, per germline (reference sequence). The V end lost 0 bases, the J end lost 8 bases, and 10 bases lay between the germline ends. CDR3 DNA: TGTGCCACCAGCAGAGAGGTAGGGAGAGAAGCTTTCTTT. This codes for CATSREVGREAFF.

This clonotype was counted at least ten times. The V and J genes are TRBV6-5 and TRBJ2-7; either TRBD1 or TRBD2 may supply D (5 bases each). The CDR3 runs 15 residues. CDR1 and CDR2 from the germline V gene are MNHEY and SVGAGI. V gave up 2 bases and J gave up 0 bases, with 11 bases separating them. CDR3 sequence: CASSYGTGHSYEQYF. The CDR3 bases are TGTGCCAGCAGTTACGGGACGGGCCACTCCTACGAGCAGTACTTC.

The gene calls are TRBV10-3 and TRBJ2-1, with D perhaps assigned TRBD1 or TRBD2 (5 bases each). The ends were cut back, 8 bases at V and 5 bases at J, with 19 bases in the middle. Germline assignment: CDR1 ENHRY and CDR2 SYGVKD. This CDR3 has 15 amino acids. As DNA, the CDR3 is TGTGCCATCTGCCGCGCTACGGGGCTAAACAATGAGCAGTTCTTC. The encoded protein is CAICRATGLNNEQFF.

The chain couples TRBV20-1 to TRBJ2-5; 9 bases align to TRBD2. The CDR3 sequence is 14 residues long. Germline V lookup: CDR1 DFQATT, CDR2 SNEGSKA (reference sequence). With 6 bases clipped from V and 0 bases from J, the junction kept 5 bases outside the gene matches. This CDR3 is CSATLAGHQETQYF. The DNA for the CDR3 is TGCAGTGCCACCCTAGCGGGGCACCAAGAGACCCAGTACTTC.

This clonotype has a count of ten or more. V usage is TRBV10-1 and J usage is TRBJ2-3; D unclear. The CDR3 covers 12 residues. V gave up 5 bases and J gave up 7 bases, with 10 bases separating them. Germline V gives CDR1 WNHNN, CDR2 SYGVQD (reference sequence). The CDR3 DNA is TGCGCCAGCAGTATTGGCCCAAATACGCAGTATTTT. This sequence encodes CASSIGPNTQYF.

The chain carries TRBV20-1 and TRBJ2-7; 8 bases are shared with TRBD2. The CDR3 runs 16 residues. CDR1 is DFQATT, CDR2 SNEGSKA, per germline (reference sequence). Unmatched junction bases numbered 13, after V lost 6 bases and J lost 0 bases. Here the CDR3 DNA reads TGCAGTGCCAACGGGGTAGCGGGGATAAGCTCCTACGAGCAGTACTTC. This sequence encodes CSANGVAGISSYEQYF.

This chain connects TRBV24-1 to TRBJ1-1; 7 nucleotides agree with TRBD1. Germline CDR1 is KGHDR and CDR2 is SFDVKD. The CDR3 loop spans 14 amino acids. After removal of 6 bases from V and 3 bases from J, the junction contained 6 bases not matched to a gene. The CDR3 nucleotides are TGTGCCACCAGTACGGGCAGGGGGGACACTGAAGCTTTCTTT. This translates into CATSTGRGDTEAFF.

In this sample, this clonotype turned up many times. V gene TRBV5-5 combines with J gene TRBJ2-7; the match to TRBD2 covers 7 bases. After removal of 4 bases from V and 2 bases from J, the junction contained 9 bases not matched to a gene. Germline CDR1 reads SGHKS; CDR2 reads YYEKEE (reference sequence). The CDR3 consists of 15 residues. The CDR3 loop reads CASSPAGTTTYEQYF. The CDR3 DNA reads as TGTGCCAGCAGCCCAGCCGGGACTACGACCTACGAGCAGTACTTC.

This clonotype was counted many times. The chain employs TRBV7-2 and TRBJ2-1; 7 bases are shared with TRBD2. From germline, CDR1 is SGHTA and CDR2 FQGNSA. CDR3 length: 16 amino acids. V shed 0 bases, J shed 7 bases, and the junction held 9 bases outside the gene matches. CDR3 coding DNA: TGTGCCAGCAGCTTAGCGGGGAGGGGTGAGAGAAATGAGCAGTTCTTC. Amino acids: CASSLAGRGERNEQFF.

As for this clonotype: One end of the junction fails to match germline, which may point to a read error. This chain uses TRBV10-2 with TRBJ2-3; D is tentatively TRBD1 or TRBD2 (6 bases each). CDR1 and CDR2 from the germline V gene are WSHSY and SAAADI. CDR3 length: 14 amino acids. The CDR3 sequence: CASSDRGATDTQCF. The CDR3 nucleotides read TGCGCCAGCAGTGATAGGGGGGCCACAGATACGCAGTGTTTT.

This clonotype came up many times. The V call is TRBV27, the J call TRBJ2-7; D unclear. Trimming removed 4 bases from V and 9 bases from J, with 16 bases in between. CDR1 is MNHEY and CDR2 is SMNVEV in the germline V gene (reference sequence). The CDR3 sequence is 13 residues long. The CDR3 nucleotides read TGTGCCAGCAGTTCCAAGGTCGTTGGTGGGCAGTACTTC. Protein sequence: CASSSKVVGGQYF.

The V call is TRBV7-6, the J call TRBJ2-7; possible D gene TRBD2, 5 bases. V lost 5 bases to trimming and J lost 9 bases, with 14 bases between them. CDR3 size: 12 residues. Germline assignment: CDR1 SGHVS and CDR2 FNYEAQ. DNA of the CDR3: TGTGCCAGCAGCCTGGAGGCGGTGCGGCAGTACTTC. Translation gives CASSLEAVRQYF. Variable domain in full (rest from reference TRBV7-6 and TRBJ2-7): GAGVSQSPRYKVTKRGQDVALRCDPISGHVSLYWYRQALGQGPEFLTYFNYEAQQDKSGLPNDRFSAERPEGSISTLTIQRTEQRDSAMYRCASSLEAVRQYFGPGTRLTVT.